One sample yielded the 6 T cell receptor beta chains listed below, sequenced in a study of T-cell reconstitution after alpha-beta-depleted transplantation in children. As it was prepared, the TCRbeta library received unique molecular identifiers. Each CDR3 protein gets one entry after TCRdb re-called the PCR reads with MiXCR. This table has around 960,000 distinct CDR3 sequences, about 31% appearing once. This specimen was PBMCs, mostly from graft donor cells, taken 360 days after TCRalphabeta/CD19-depleted stem cell transplant. The receptors come from a boy younger than two who had a stem cell transplant for SCID, so the T cells may come from the graft donor.

V is TRBV4-1 and J is TRBJ2-3; possible D gene TRBD2, 5 bases. V lost 0 bases, J lost 0 bases, and 16 bases lay in between. The CDR3 covers 18 residues. Germline V gene data show CDR1 as MGHRA and CDR2 as YSYEKL. Here the CDR3 reads CASSQEGGLTASTDTQYF. The CDR3 bases are TGCGCCAGCAGCCAAGAAGGAGGACTTACTGCTAGCACAGATACGCAGTATTTT.

This clonotype appeared a few times. V is TRBV20-1 and J is TRBJ2-3, with TRBD2 identical over 8 bases. The CDR3 runs to 14 residues. The trim removed 1 base at V and 2 bases at J, leaving 2 bases unmatched. Germline lookup yields CDR1 DFQATT and CDR2 SNEGSKA (reference sequence). The CDR3, as DNA: TGCAGTGCTAGAGCTAGCGGGTACACAGATACGCAGTATTTT. It codes for CSARASGYTDTQYF.

V and J are TRBV9 and TRBJ2-1; 8 nucleotides line up with TRBD2. CDR1 and CDR2 (germline): SGDLS, YYNGEE. This CDR3 is 16 amino acids long. J lost 9 bases, V lost 4 bases, and 15 bases had no gene match. CDR3 coding DNA: TGTGCCAGCAGCTCACGGGGGGGCTCCCCTACTGGTGAGCAGTTCTTC. This encodes CASSSRGGSPTGEQFF.

This clonotype was detected a few times. The V call is TRBV5-1, the J call TRBJ1-5; unclear D gene. CDR3 size: 17 residues. V lost 3 bases and J 0 bases, leaving 16 bases between the germline ends. From germline, CDR1 is SGHRS and CDR2 YFSETQ. The CDR3 bases are TGCGCCAGCAGCTCGGGTCCAAGGAAGGCTAGCAATCAGCCCCAGCATTTT. It yields the protein CASSSGPRKASNQPQHF.

This clonotype has a handful of counts. This chain links TRBV10-3 with TRBJ2-5; 9 bases line up with TRBD1. This CDR3 has 13 amino acids. From germline, CDR1 is ENHRY and CDR2 SYGVKD. The V segment lost 10 bases and the J segment 1 base; nucleotides outside the gene matches: 4. The CDR3 here is CATKTGGQETQYF. Written as DNA, the CDR3 is TGTGCCACTAAGACAGGGGGCCAAGAGACCCAGTACTTC.

The chain links TRBV28 to TRBJ1-4; D is uncertain. The CDR3 is made up of 14 amino acids. Looked up from germline, CDR1 is MDHEN and CDR2 is SYDVKM. V gave up 9 bases and J gave up 5 bases, with 16 bases separating them. CDR3 nucleotide sequence: TGTGCCAGTACGTCCAGGACGTGGAATGAAAAACTGTTTTTT. Translated: CASTSRTWNEKLFF.